The present TCR beta chain was sequenced within a study of cytomegalovirus exposure and HLA in healthy donors. Profiled with immunoSEQ multiplex PCR; TCRdb holds only in-frame clones, not every one. The table has around 130,000 clones, under 90% seen once. The CDR3 runs 14 residues. Germline lookup yields CDR1 SGHAT and CDR2 FQNNGV. Deletions cut 7 bases from V and 0 bases from J, with 10 bases between. Sequenced sample: PBMCs. The receptor comes from a man aged 25-45 years in good health and CMV-seronegative. The rearrangement uses TRBV11-2 and TRBJ2-4; D call uncertain. The DNA for the CDR3 is TGTGCCAGCACCAACCTGCGAGCCAAAAACATTCAGTACTTC. Its translation is CASTNLRAKNIQYF.